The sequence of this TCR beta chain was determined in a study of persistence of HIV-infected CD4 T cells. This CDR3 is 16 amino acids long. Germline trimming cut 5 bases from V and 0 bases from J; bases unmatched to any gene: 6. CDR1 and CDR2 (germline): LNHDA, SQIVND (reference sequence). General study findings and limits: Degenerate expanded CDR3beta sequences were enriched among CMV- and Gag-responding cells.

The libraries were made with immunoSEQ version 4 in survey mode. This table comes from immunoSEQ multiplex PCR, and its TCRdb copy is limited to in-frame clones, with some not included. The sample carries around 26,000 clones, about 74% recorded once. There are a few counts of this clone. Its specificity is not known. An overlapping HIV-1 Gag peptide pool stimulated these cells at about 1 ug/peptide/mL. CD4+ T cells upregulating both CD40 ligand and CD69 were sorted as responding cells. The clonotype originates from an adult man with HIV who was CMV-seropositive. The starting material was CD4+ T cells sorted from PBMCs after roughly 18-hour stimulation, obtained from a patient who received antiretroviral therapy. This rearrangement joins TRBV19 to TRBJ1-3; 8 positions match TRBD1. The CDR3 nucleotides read TGTGCCAGTAGTGCGCAGGGGGCACACTCTGGAAACACCATATATTTT. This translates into CASSAQGAHSGNTIYF.